There are many counts of the clone carrying this T cell receptor (beta chain). Subjects with ophthalmopathy showed a Clinical Activity Score no lower than 3, a NOSPECS grade no lower than 4, and a duration shorter than 3 months. The TCR beta CDR3 regions underwent amplification using RNA transcripts as the source. An initial round of RT-PCR targeting the TCR CDR3 relied on the HTBI primer set. From the multiplex PCR reads, TCRdb called clonotypes with MiXCR, one entry per CDR3 protein. This sample carries about 610,000 distinct CDR3 sequences, approximately 15% of them seen once, and the ten largest clones take around 3.3%. The sample comes from a study of T cells in Graves' hyperthyroidism and ophthalmopathy. This CDR3 is 15 amino acids long. Unmatched junction bases numbered 10, after V lost 8 bases and J lost 5 bases.

This sequence joins TRBV12-3 or TRBV12-4 and TRBJ2-1; 9 bases match TRBD2. This TCR came from a woman aged 40 to 50 with Graves' ophthalmopathy. Sequencing was done on a sample of blood. The CDR3 spells CASASTTSGHNEQFF. The CDR3 region has the DNA TGTGCCAGCGCCTCCACGACTAGCGGCCACAATGAGCAGTTCTTC.